This entry describes one TCR beta chain. The identical CDR3 is also encoded by other nucleotide sequences in the sample. This sample is part of a study of T cell changes during pregnancy in multiple sclerosis. Deletions cut 2 bases from V and 3 bases from J, with 8 bases between. Germline V lookup: CDR1 KGHSH, CDR2 LQKENI. The CDR3 spans 13 residues. Assay: immunoSEQ multiplex PCR; the TCRdb copy retains only in-frame clones and omits some. This table has some 41,000 clones, 80% to 90% appearing once. The V gene is TRBV18, the J gene TRBJ2-7; D not resolved. The sample here was CD4+ T cells from peripheral blood mononuclear cells, taken in the first trimester of pregnancy. This sequence originates from a female donor with multiple sclerosis, enrolled in a pregnancy study. This CDR3 is CASSPGQNYEQYF. The CDR3 bases are TGTGCCAGCTCACCAGGGCAGAACTACGAGCAGTACTTC.